Here is one T cell receptor (beta chain) with its context. Its cognate antigen is unknown. Donors, without exception, were Caucasian adults residing in Nashville, Tennessee. The data are from a study of shared clonotypes between healthy human individuals. Study-level points and caveats: Clonotype sharing across several donors was observed for around 4.5% of naive CD4 clonotypes. Sequencing of the sorted subsets was shown by rarefaction to be incomplete despite large depth. Across subsets, estimated richness was generally greater for naive than for memory populations.

Using immunoSEQ multiplex PCR, the repertoire was profiled, and TCRdb retains in-frame clones only, with some absent. The sample shows some 2.4 million clones, over 85% of them seen only once. The germline V and J ends were trimmed by 3 bases and 5 bases, with 16 bases remaining between them. The CDR3 spans 14 residues. The germline CDR1 and CDR2 sequences are SQVTM and ANQGSEA. This receptor was taken from a man aged 18 to 29 in good health. Some clones in this sample may be carry-over from other donors' samples. Sequencing was carried out using naive CD4+ T cells from PBMCs. Subset specified: CD45RA+ positively selected. V is TRBV29-1 and J is TRBJ2-5, with no clear D. As DNA, the CDR3 is TGCAGCGTTGATCGCCCGACTGACGGGGAGACCCAGTACTTC. Protein product: CSVDRPTDGETQYF.